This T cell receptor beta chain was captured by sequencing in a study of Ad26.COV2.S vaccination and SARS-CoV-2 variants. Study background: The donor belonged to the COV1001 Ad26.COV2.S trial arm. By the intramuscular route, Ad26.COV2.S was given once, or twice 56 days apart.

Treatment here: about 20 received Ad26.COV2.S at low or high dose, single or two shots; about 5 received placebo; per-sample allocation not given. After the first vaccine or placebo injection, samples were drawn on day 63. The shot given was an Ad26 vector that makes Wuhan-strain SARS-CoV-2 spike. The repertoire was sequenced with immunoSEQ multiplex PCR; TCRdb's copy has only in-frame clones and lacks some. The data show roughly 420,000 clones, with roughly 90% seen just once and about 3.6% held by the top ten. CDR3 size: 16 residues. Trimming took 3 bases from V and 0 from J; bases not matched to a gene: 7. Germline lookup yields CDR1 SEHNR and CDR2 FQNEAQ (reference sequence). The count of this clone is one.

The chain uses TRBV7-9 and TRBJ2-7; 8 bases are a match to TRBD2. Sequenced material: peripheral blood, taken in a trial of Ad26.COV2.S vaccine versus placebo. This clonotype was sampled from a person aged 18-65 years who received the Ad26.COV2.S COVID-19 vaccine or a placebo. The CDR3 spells CASSLSQRGFSYEQYF. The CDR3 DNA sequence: TGTGCCAGCAGCTTGAGCCAGCGGGGGTTCTCCTACGAGCAGTACTTC. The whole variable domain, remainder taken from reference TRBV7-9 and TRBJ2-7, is DTGVSQNPRHKITKRGQNVTFRCDPISEHNRLYWYRQTLGQGPEFLTYFQNEAQLEKSRLLSDRFSAERPKGSFSTLEIQRTEQGDSAMYLCASSLSQRGFSYEQYFGPGTRLTVT.